Listed here is a single T cell receptor (beta chain). Antigen unknown. The ends were cut back, 0 bases at V and 2 bases at J, with 11 bases in the middle. The CDR3 consists of 16 residues. The V gene's germline CDR1 is SGHTA and CDR2 FQGNSA. Here immunoSEQ multiplex PCR was the method, and the copy in TCRdb shows in-frame clones only, minus some. The sample lists more than 85,000 clones, 65% to 85% occurring once. This specimen comes from a study of PD-1 blockade in mismatch repair-deficient tumors. Study at large: All were previously treated, progressing patients with about 12 mismatch repair-deficient cancer types. Study conclusions and caveats: After pembrolizumab, tumor-resident clones rose rapidly, then generally contracted before radiologic responses.

PCR or immunohistochemistry showed mismatch repair deficiency in every enrolled patient. The TCR-sequenced patients were three responders to pembrolizumab. This TCR was sampled from an adult with mismatch repair-deficient cancer. The sample was peripheral blood, taken less than 37 weeks after starting pembrolizumab. The rearrangement uses TRBV7-2 and TRBJ2-1, with D perhaps TRBD2 (6 bases). CDR3 sequence: CASSLALSGTYNEQFF. The CDR3, as DNA: TGTGCCAGCAGCTTAGCCCTTAGCGGCACCTACAATGAGCAGTTCTTC.